This T cell receptor (beta chain) was retrieved from a study of blood T cell repertoires in COVID-19. Across the whole study: Acute-phase and convalescent COVID-19 samples originated in the United States, Italy and Spain. PBMCs, B-cell-depleted T cells, or T cells were the source of the cDNA or gDNA that made up the material.

Under the authors' procedure: Reference gene primer amplification gave nucleated cell count estimates. Measured with immunoSEQ multiplex PCR; TCRdb has only the in-frame clones, and not every one. That table supplies the V and J calls and clone size; D and trimming were determined from the DNA. The repertoire includes 100,000 to 120,000 clones, over 80% of them detected once, and about 4% sits in the top ten. V dropped 6 bases and J dropped 7 bases, with 18 bases sitting between them. Germline CDR1 reads SGHTA; CDR2 reads FQGNSA. This CDR3 has 15 amino acids. The chain links TRBV7-2 to TRBJ2-2; possible D gene TRBD1, 5 bases. The receptor comes from an older woman with acute or convalescent COVID-19. Material for sequencing was peripheral blood. The CDR3 spells CASSRRAGFGGELFF. Written as DNA, the CDR3 is TGTGCCAGCAGTCGCCGGGCAGGGTTTGGCGGGGAGCTGTTTTTT.